Detailed here is one TCR beta chain. Its antigen is not identified. The CDR3 covers 14 residues. Germline V gene data show CDR1 as MNHEY and CDR2 as SMNVEV (reference sequence). V was shortened by 6 bases and J by 7 bases, with 18 bases between the two germline ends. Per sample, 95,000 to 100,000 TCR templates were assayed. Clones were read by immunoSEQ multiplex PCR, and TCRdb kept only the in-frame ones, dropping some. The sample has about 69,000 clones, 88% seen once. This record comes from a study of siplizumab effects on memory and regulatory T cells. Regarding the study as a whole: In controls, roughly 27% of mappable alloreactive CD4+ clones were Treg-derived on average, versus approximately 70% with siplizumab. Proof of suppressive function in proliferating Tregs from siplizumab cultures was not established.

This TCR was sampled from a human donor in good health. The sequenced sample was Tregs sorted from blood. This chain connects TRBV27 to TRBJ1-2; D not certain. The CDR3: CASRAAGRNSGYTF. CDR3 nucleotide sequence: TGTGCCAGCAGAGCTGCAGGCCGGAATTCTGGCTACACCTTC.